This passage covers 8 T cell receptor beta chains from one sample sequenced in a study of cytomegalovirus exposure and HLA in healthy donors. The study ran its PCR with 60 Vbeta and 13 Jbeta primers. Some clones are missing from TCRdb's copy, which holds only in-frame ones; the method was immunoSEQ multiplex PCR. The sample includes more than 75,000 clones, 65% to 80% seen only once; the top ten take 2.5%. Sequenced sample: PBMCs. The receptors derive from a man aged 30 to 39 in good health and CMV-seronegative.

V usage is TRBV9 and J usage is TRBJ2-1; the D gene is possibly TRBD2 (5 bases). The germline CDR1 and CDR2 sequences are SGDLS and YYNGEE. V lost 4 bases and J lost 8, with 16 bases in between. The CDR3 length is 14 residues. CDR3 nucleotides: TGTGCCAGCAGCCCCAGGACTCTATGGGATGAGCAGTTCTTC. It codes for CASSPRTLWDEQFF.

This clone was counted between two and nine times. The V and J genes are TRBV6-5 and TRBJ1-2; no clear D gene. Trimming stripped 4 bases from V and 4 bases from J, with 4 bases between. This CDR3 spans 11 amino acids. Germline lookup yields CDR1 MNHEY and CDR2 SVGAGI. CDR3 nucleotides: TGTGCCAGCAGTTCCTTCTATGGCTACACCTTC. This gives the protein CASSSFYGYTF.

The chain carries TRBV12-5 and TRBJ1-1; D not resolved. The germline CDR1 and CDR2 sequences are LGHNT and FRNRAP. The ends were cut back, 1 base at V and 11 bases at J, with 8 bases in the middle. The CDR3 is 11 residues long. The CDR3 coding sequence is TGTGCTAGTGGTTTGGCGAGAGAGGCTTTCTTT. As protein: CASGLAREAFF. Full variable domain (outside the CDR3, taken from reference TRBV12-5 and TRBJ1-1): DARVTQTPRHKVTEMGQEVTMRCQPILGHNTVFWYRQTMMQGLELLAYFRNRAPLDDSGMPKDRFSAEMPDATLATLKIQPSEPRDSAVYFCASGLAREAFFGQGTRLTVV.

This clone has just one count. The gene calls are TRBV18 and TRBJ1-4; D call uncertain. The CDR3 contains 14 residues. Per the germline V gene, CDR1 is KGHSH and CDR2 is LQKENI. V was trimmed by 5 bases and J by 4 bases, leaving 11 bases between them. As DNA, the CDR3 is TGTGCCAGCTCAAAGGCAGGCGTTAATGAAAAACTGTTTTTT. Residues: CASSKAGVNEKLFF.

The genes are TRBV19 and TRBJ2-2, with TRBD1 as a possible D gene (5 bases). The germline gives CDR1 LNHDA, CDR2 SQIVND (reference sequence). The CDR3 is made up of 17 amino acids. V was trimmed by 1 base and J by 3 bases, leaving 15 bases between them. As DNA, the CDR3 is TGTGCCAGTAGTATAGCTAAGACAGCATCAGACACCGGGGAGCTGTTTTTT. Translated, it gives CASSIAKTASDTGELFF. The entire variable domain, with the rest obtained from reference TRBV19 and TRBJ2-2, is as follows: DGGITQSPKYLFRKEGQNVTLSCEQNLNHDAMYWYRQDPGQGLRLIYYSQIVNDFQKGDIAEGYSVSREKKESFPLTVTSAQKNPTAFYLCASSIAKTASDTGELFFGEGSRLTVL.

V is TRBV11-1 and J is TRBJ1-2; 10 bases line up with TRBD1. V was pared by 5 bases and J by 4 bases, with 7 bases of the junction left unmatched. From germline, CDR1 is SGHAT and CDR2 FQDESV (reference sequence). The CDR3 spans 15 residues. CDR3 amino acids: CASSSGTGEGYGYTF. DNA for the CDR3: TGTGCCAGCAGCAGCGGGACAGGGGAAGGCTATGGCTACACCTTC.

The V and J genes are TRBV28 and TRBJ1-2, with a tentative D call TRBD1 (5 bases). The CDR3 is 13 residues long. Trimming removed 3 bases at V and 4 bases at J, with 9 bases between. Germline lookup yields CDR1 MDHEN and CDR2 SYDVKM. The CDR3 region is CASSLGRFYGYTF. The DNA of the CDR3 is TGTGCCAGCAGTTTGGGGCGGTTCTATGGCTACACCTTC.

This clone was observed a single time. The chain employs TRBV25-1 and TRBJ1-1; tentative D call: TRBD1 (5 bases). Germline V gives CDR1 MGHDK, CDR2 SYGVNS. V was pared by 4 bases and J by 4 bases, with 13 bases between. There are 14 residues in the CDR3. The DNA of the CDR3 is TGTGCCAGCAGTGTGGCAGGGAAGTTCACTGAAGCTTTCTTT. Amino acid sequence: CASSVAGKFTEAFF.